The 13 T cell receptor beta chains given below trace back to one sample, sequenced in a study of blood T cell repertoires in COVID-19. Assay used: immunoSEQ multiplex PCR; TCRdb lists only in-frame clones, some missing. Of about 190,000 clones listed, roughly four fifths were seen once; the top ten hold around 5.5%. Sequencing used peripheral blood. These TCRs come from a woman aged 70-85 years with active or convalescent COVID-19.

In regard to this clone: The same CDR3 can be traced to other DNA sequences in this sample. V and J are TRBV3-1 (or the pseudogene TRBV3-2) and TRBJ2-5; possible D gene TRBD1, 5 bases. Germline V lookup: CDR1 LGHDT, CDR2 YNNKEL (reference sequence). Trimming took 0 bases from V and 4 from J, leaving 6 bases between them. CDR3 size: 13 residues. The DNA for the CDR3 is TGTGCCAGCAGCCAAGATAGGGGAGAGACCCAGTACTTC. Encoded protein: CASSQDRGETQYF.

This chain connects TRBV6-6 to TRBJ1-1, with a weak D call TRBD1 (6 bases). The CDR3 contains 15 residues. Trimming took off 5 bases at V and 5 bases at J, with 18 bases between the two ends. CDR1 and CDR2 from the germline V gene are MNHNY and SVGAGI (reference sequence). The CDR3 DNA reads as TGTGCCAGCAGTCGACAGTGGGGGCCGGGTACTGAAGCTTTCTTT. It yields the protein CASSRQWGPGTEAFF.

This chain connects TRBV4-1 to TRBJ1-4; 8 bases agree with TRBD1. This CDR3 has 14 amino acids. Germline values: CDR1 MGHRA, CDR2 YSYEKL. Losses at the gene ends were 6 bases for V and 7 bases for J; bases not matched to a gene: 7. The CDR3 loop is CASRRTGFGEKLFF. Here the CDR3 DNA reads TGCGCCAGCAGACGGACAGGGTTTGGTGAAAAACTGTTTTTT.

The rearrangement links TRBV2 to TRBJ1-4; D is unresolved. Per germline, CDR1 SNHLY and CDR2 FYNNEI. CDR3 length equals 14 residues. Trimming stripped 9 bases from V and 0 bases from J, with 11 bases between. CDR3 DNA: TGTGCCAGTAAGACACTTGCAACTAATGAAAAACTGTTTTTT. This encodes CASKTLATNEKLFF.

The chain couples TRBV28 to TRBJ2-5, with 11 bases matching TRBD1. The CDR3 loop spans 17 amino acids. Per the germline V gene, CDR1 is MDHEN and CDR2 is SYDVKM. V lost 8 bases and J lost 5; bases outside the gene matches: 16. CDR3 coding DNA: TGTGCCAGCTCCTTGGTCCGGACAGGGGGCACGTCGGAGACCCAGTACTTC. Residues: CASSLVRTGGTSETQYF.

The rearrangement links TRBV20-1 to TRBJ2-1, with D perhaps TRBD2 (5 bases). V lost 6 bases and J 11 bases, leaving 11 bases between the germline ends. The CDR3 extends over 10 amino acids. Germline CDR1 is DFQATT and CDR2 is SNEGSKA (reference sequence). CDR3 coding DNA: TGCAGTGCCTTCGAGGGTCAGCAGTTCTTC. Translating gives CSAFEGQQFF.

This clone was seen a few times. V gene TRBV30 combines with J gene TRBJ1-6, with a weak D call TRBD1 (6 bases). V was trimmed by 0 bases and J by 13 bases, leaving 25 bases between them. Looked up from germline, CDR1 is GTSNPN and CDR2 is SVGIG (reference sequence). The CDR3 contains 17 residues. This CDR3 reads CAWSVQRAGQTGTPLHF. Written as DNA, the CDR3 is TGTGCCTGGAGTGTACAGAGGGCCGGACAGACCGGGACGCCCCTCCACTTT.

The V gene is TRBV7-8, the J gene TRBJ2-5; D is perhaps TRBD2 (7 bases). This CDR3 spans 16 amino acids. The germline V gene has CDR1 SGHVS and CDR2 FQNEAQ. Between the trimmed V and J ends, which lost 5 bases and 4 bases, there was a span of 20 bases. CDR3 protein: CASSRGWGGTRETQYF. CDR3 sequence (DNA): TGTGCCAGCAGCCGAGGTTGGGGGGGCACAAGAGAGACCCAGTACTTC.

V is TRBV5-1 and J is TRBJ2-7, with 12 bases identical to TRBD2. CDR3 length equals 18 residues. In germline, CDR1 is SGHRS, CDR2 YFSETQ. V was pared by 4 bases and J by 5 bases, with 16 bases of the junction left unmatched. CDR3 amino acids: CASSTLAGGLTYGHEQYF. CDR3 sequence (DNA): TGCGCCAGCAGCACCCTAGCGGGAGGGCTGACATATGGCCACGAGCAGTACTTC.

The V and J genes are TRBV4-1 and TRBJ1-5; D is perhaps TRBD1 (6 bases). The CDR3 contains 17 residues. In germline, CDR1 is MGHRA, CDR2 YSYEKL. Trimming removed 4 bases from V and 4 bases from J, with 20 bases in between. Here the CDR3 DNA reads TGCGCCAGCAGCCGCAAGATACAGGGAGAGTGGAATCAGCCCCAGCATTTT. Translating gives CASSRKIQGEWNQPQHF.

The chain is built from TRBV28 and TRBJ1-4; maybe TRBD1 (6 bases). V lost 5 bases and J 2 bases, leaving 18 bases between the germline ends. The CDR3 totals 17 residues. From germline, CDR1 is MDHEN and CDR2 SYDVKM. The CDR3 here is CASSQTGHRMTNEKLFF. For the CDR3, the DNA is TGTGCCAGCAGTCAAACAGGGCACAGGATGACTAATGAAAAACTGTTTTTT.

J is TRBJ2-1 and V is TRBV7-9; TRBD2 aligns across 7 bases. The CDR3 totals 16 residues. The J segment lost 0 bases and the V segment lost 6 bases, leaving 8 bases of the junction unmatched. The germline CDR1 and CDR2 sequences are SEHNR and FQNEAQ (reference sequence). The chain's CDR3 is CASRGRAGSSYNEQFF. The CDR3 DNA is TGTGCCAGCAGGGGGAGGGCGGGAAGCTCCTACAATGAGCAGTTCTTC.

In this sample, this clone turned up a few times. The J gene is TRBJ2-1, the V gene TRBV18; weak D call: TRBD2 (5 bases). This CDR3 region has 15 residues. CDR1 and CDR2 (germline): KGHSH, LQKENI. The V and J ends lost 3 bases and 0 bases respectively, with 9 bases between them. The CDR3 DNA reads as TGTGCCAGCTCACCCCCGGGGAGCTCCTACAATGAGCAGTTCTTC. Amino acids: CASSPPGSSYNEQFF.